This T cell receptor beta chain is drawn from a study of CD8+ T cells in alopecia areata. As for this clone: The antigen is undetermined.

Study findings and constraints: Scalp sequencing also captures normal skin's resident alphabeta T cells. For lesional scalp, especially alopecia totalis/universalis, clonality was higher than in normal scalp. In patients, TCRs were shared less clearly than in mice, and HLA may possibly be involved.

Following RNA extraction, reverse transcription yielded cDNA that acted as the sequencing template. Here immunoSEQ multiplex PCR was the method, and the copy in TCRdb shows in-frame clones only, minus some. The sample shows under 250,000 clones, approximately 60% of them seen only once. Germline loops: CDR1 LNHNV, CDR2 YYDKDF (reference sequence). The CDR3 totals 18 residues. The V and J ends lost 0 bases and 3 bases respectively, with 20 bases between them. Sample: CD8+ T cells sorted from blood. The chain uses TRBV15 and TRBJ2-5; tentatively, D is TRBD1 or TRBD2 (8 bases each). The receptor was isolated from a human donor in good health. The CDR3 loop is CATSRDRVAGQDKETQYF. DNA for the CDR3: TGTGCCACCAGCAGAGATCGGGTAGCGGGACAGGACAAAGAGACCCAGTACTTC.